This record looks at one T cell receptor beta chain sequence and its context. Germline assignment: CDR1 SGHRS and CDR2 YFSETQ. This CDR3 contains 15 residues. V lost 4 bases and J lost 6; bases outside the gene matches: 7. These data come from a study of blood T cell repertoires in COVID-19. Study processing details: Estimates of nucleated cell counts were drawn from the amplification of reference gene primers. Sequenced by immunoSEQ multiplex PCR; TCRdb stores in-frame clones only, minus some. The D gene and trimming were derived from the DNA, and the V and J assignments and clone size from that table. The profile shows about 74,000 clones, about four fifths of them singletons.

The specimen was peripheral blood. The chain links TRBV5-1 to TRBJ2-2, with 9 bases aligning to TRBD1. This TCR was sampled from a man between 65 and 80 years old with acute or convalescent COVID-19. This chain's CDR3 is CASSPGTGYAGELFF. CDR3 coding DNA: TGCGCCAGCAGCCCCGGGACAGGGTATGCCGGGGAGCTGTTTTTT.